This T cell receptor (beta chain) came from a study of STAT5B mutations in CD4+ large granular lymphocyte leukemia. Assay used: immunoSEQ multiplex PCR; TCRdb lists only in-frame clones, some missing. Counted here are tens of thousands of clones, approximately 81% occurring once; the ten biggest clones make up around 0.33%. The CDR3 runs 18 residues. The germline V gene encodes CDR1 MGHRA and CDR2 YSYEKL. V lost 4 bases to trimming and J lost 2 bases, with 23 bases between them. This receptor was taken from a human donor in good health. The chain combines TRBV4-1 with TRBJ1-1; D is possibly TRBD1 (5 bases). The sample taken for sequencing was CD4+ T cells from blood buffy coats. In DNA, the CDR3 is TGCGCCAGCAGCCCTCAAGTGTCCGTAGGGGTAATCAACACTGAAGCTTTCTTT. Translation: CASSPQVSVGVINTEAFF.